The clone carrying this T cell receptor (beta chain) was detected many times. The CDR3 is 12 amino acids. Germline CDR1 and CDR2: LNHDA and SQIVND (reference sequence). V was pared by 7 bases and J by 2 bases, with 8 bases between. This record belongs to a study of T cells in Graves' hyperthyroidism and ophthalmopathy. TCR beta CDR3 region amplification was performed from RNA transcripts. When the TCR CDR3 underwent first-round RT-PCR, the HTBI primer set was used. One entry per CDR3 protein, called by TCRdb with MiXCR from the multiplex PCR reads. Among under 500,000 distinct CDR3 sequences listed, more than 12% were seen once. Every diagnosis used clinical symptoms, serum thyroxine and TRAb, thyroid ultrasound and orbital computed tomography.

The clonotype originates from a man aged 45-65 years with Graves' ophthalmopathy. The sequenced material came from blood. The V gene is TRBV19, the J gene TRBJ1-2, with unresolved D. The DNA for the CDR3 is TGTGCCAGTACGGACTTCAACTATGGCTACACCTTC. Protein sequence: CASTDFNYGYTF.